The entry below describes one T cell receptor beta chain. Its target is not known. Preparing the TCRbeta library involved the use of unique molecular identifiers. In TCRdb, the PCR reads were re-called with MiXCR into one record per CDR3 protein. The sample holds some 550,000 distinct CDR3 sequences, about 23% seen once. The data originate from a study of T-cell reconstitution after alpha-beta-depleted transplantation in children. General study results and limits: Several hundred expanded graft clones reportedly were the source of alpha-beta T cells about two months after transplant. Day-60 TCRbeta diversity that was high in some patients was derived from surviving recipient T cells and thymic progenitors. Most T-cell counts and diversity one year after the transplant came from T cells that were newly produced.

The CDR3 totals 21 residues. The germline V gene encodes CDR1 LNHNV and CDR2 YYDKDF (reference sequence). Unmatched junction bases numbered 14, after V lost 0 bases and J lost 1 base. This chain uses TRBV15 with TRBJ2-1, with TRBD2 matching over 11 bases. This TCR derives from a boy less than two years old who had a stem cell transplant for acute myeloid leukemia, so the T cells may come from the graft donor. The input for sequencing was PBMCs, mostly from graft donor cells, taken 360 days after TCRalphabeta/CD19-depleted stem cell transplant. CDR3 sequence reads: CATSRDRGSGGAWGSYNEQFF. CDR3 nucleotides: TGTGCCACCAGCAGAGATCGAGGTAGCGGGGGGGCCTGGGGATCCTACAATGAGCAGTTCTTC.